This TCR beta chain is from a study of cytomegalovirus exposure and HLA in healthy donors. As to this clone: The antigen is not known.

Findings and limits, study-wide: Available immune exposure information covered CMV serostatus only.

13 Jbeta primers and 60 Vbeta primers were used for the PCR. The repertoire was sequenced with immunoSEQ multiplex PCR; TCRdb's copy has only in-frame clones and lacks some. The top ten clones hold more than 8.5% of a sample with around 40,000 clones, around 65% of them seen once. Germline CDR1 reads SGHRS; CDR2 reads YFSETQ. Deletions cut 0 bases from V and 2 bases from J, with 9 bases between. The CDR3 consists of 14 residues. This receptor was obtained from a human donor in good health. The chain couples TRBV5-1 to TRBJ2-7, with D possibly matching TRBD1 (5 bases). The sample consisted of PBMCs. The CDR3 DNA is TGCGCCAGCAGCTTGGAGGACATTACCTACGAGCAGTACTTC. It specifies CASSLEDITYEQYF.